Sequencing of this T cell receptor beta chain was carried out in a study of cytomegalovirus exposure and HLA in healthy donors. General study results and limits: High specificity and sensitivity for cytomegalovirus status were reported for the classifier. Later analysis identified a missense DCLRE1C variant that was linked to TCR beta V- and J-gene trimming. Highest at DRB1 and lowest at HLA-C, TCR association rates differed among HLA loci in a later analysis.

Primers for the PCR totalled 60 Vbeta and 13 Jbeta. Libraries were prepared by immunoSEQ multiplex PCR; TCRdb keeps only in-frame clonotypes and omits some of them. The sample gives 250,000 to 350,000 clones, roughly 89% of which show up once; 3% to 4% is in the top ten. In the case of this clone: What it binds is unknown.

Germline V gives CDR1 SGHTA, CDR2 FQGNSA. This CDR3 contains 15 residues. With 1 base removed from V and 4 bases from J, the gap between germline ends came to 11 bases. The rearrangement links TRBV7-2 to TRBJ1-5; D is possibly TRBD1 (6 bases). This TCR was sampled from a man between 35 and 55 years old in good health and CMV-seropositive. Sample: PBMCs. The CDR3 sequence is CASSLVGGSNQPQHF. The CDR3, as DNA: TGTGCCAGCAGCTTAGTTGGGGGCTCGAATCAGCCCCAGCATTTT.